This TCR beta chain is drawn from a study of shared clonotypes between healthy human individuals. Selected positively for CCR7 and CD45RO-negative, naive CD8 cells excluded terminally differentiated effector memory CD45RA+ cells. There are 14 residues in the CDR3. Germline V gene lookup returns CDR1 MDHEN and CDR2 SYDVKM. The junction had 7 bases not matched to a gene; V was cut back by 6 bases and J by 6 bases. Sequenced by immunoSEQ multiplex PCR; TCRdb stores in-frame clones only, minus some. The table records a few million clones, around 93% of them present only once. The receptor's source is a man aged 18-30 years in good health. Some clones in this sample may be carry-over from other donors' samples. Sequencing input: naive CD8+ T cells from PBMCs. V usage is TRBV28 and J usage is TRBJ1-5; 8 bases line up with TRBD1. In DNA, the CDR3 is TGTGCCAGCAGGGACAGGGCGGGGGCTCAGCCCCAGCATTTT. Encoded protein: CASRDRAGAQPQHF.